This TCR beta chain was retrieved from a study of vaccination and CD4 T cells after COVID-19. Study information: The convalescents were made up of six males and four females, two of whom were Hispanic.

On this clonotype itself: Its antigen is not identified. The junction does not match germline at one end; this may be a read error.

Specified treatment: roughly 10-day PBMC culture with coronavirus spike peptide pools or control peptides (ViraFEST assay). CD4+ T cells were isolated by negative selection after ten to eleven days of culture. Sequencing of the DNA from cultured CD4+ T cells was carried out with the Oncomine TCR Beta short-read assay. The genomic DNA was obtained from cultured CD4+ T cells by extraction with the QIAamp micro DNA kit. One entry per CDR3 protein results from TCRdb running MiXCR on the PCR reads. The data contain about 10,000 distinct CDR3 sequences, approximately 25% of them singletons. The CDR3 extends over 15 amino acids. Germline V gene sequence: CDR1 MNHNS, CDR2 SASEGT.

The chain has TRBV6-1 and TRBJ2-7, with a tentative D call TRBD1 (5 bases). The specimen comprised CD4+ T cells from blood, cultured in vitro, sampled after SARS-CoV-2 vaccination. This TCR was recovered from a human donor who had recovered from COVID-19. The CDR3 region has the DNA TGTGCCAGCAGCCCCCAGGGCACCCCCTCCCACGAGCAGTACTTC. This translates into CASSPQGTPSHEQYF.